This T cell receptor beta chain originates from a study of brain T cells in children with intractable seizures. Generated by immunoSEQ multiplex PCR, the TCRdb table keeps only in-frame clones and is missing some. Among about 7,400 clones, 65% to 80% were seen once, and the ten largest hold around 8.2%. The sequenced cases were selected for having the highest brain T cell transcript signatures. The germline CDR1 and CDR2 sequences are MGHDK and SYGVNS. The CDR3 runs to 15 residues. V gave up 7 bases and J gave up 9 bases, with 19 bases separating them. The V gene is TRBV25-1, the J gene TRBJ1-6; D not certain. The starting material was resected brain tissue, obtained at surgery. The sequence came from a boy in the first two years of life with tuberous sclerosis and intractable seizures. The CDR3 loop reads CASTQGGGWGSPLHF. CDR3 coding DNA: TGTGCCAGCACCCAAGGAGGCGGTTGGGGTTCACCCCTCCACTTT.